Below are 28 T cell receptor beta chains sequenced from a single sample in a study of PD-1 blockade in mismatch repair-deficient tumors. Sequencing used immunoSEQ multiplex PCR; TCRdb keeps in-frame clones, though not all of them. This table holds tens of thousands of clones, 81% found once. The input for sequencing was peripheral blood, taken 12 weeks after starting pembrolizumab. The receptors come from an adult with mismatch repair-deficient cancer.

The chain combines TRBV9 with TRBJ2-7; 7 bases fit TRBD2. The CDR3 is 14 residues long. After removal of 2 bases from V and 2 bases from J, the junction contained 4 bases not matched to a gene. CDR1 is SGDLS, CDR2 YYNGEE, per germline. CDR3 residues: CASSVSGTTYEQYF. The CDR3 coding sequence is TGTGCCAGCAGCGTGAGCGGGACTACCTACGAGCAGTACTTC. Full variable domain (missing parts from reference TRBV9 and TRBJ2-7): DSGVTQTPKHLITATGQRVTLRCSPRSGDLSVYWYQQSLDQGLQFLIQYYNGEERAKGNILERFSAQQFPDLHSELNLSSLELGDSALYFCASSVSGTTYEQYFGPGTRLTVT.

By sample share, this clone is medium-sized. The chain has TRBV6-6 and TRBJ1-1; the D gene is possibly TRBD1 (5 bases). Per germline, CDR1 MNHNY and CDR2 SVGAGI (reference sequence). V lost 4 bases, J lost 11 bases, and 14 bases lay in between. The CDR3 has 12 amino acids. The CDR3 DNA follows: TGTGCCAGCAGTTCTCGCAGGGATGAGGCTTTCTTT. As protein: CASSSRRDEAFF.

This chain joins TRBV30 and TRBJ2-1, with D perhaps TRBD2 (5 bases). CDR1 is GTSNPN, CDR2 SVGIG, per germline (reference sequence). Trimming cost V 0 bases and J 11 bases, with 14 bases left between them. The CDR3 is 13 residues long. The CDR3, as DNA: TGTGCCTGGAGTGTCCTCCAGGCCGGGAAGCAGTTCTTC. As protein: CAWSVLQAGKQFF.

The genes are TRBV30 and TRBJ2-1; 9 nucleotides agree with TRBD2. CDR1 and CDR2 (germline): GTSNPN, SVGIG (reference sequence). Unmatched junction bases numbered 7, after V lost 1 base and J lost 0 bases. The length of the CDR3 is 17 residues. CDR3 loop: CAWSGGGRGSSYNEQFF. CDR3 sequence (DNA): TGTGCCTGGAGTGGTGGCGGGAGGGGAAGCTCCTACAATGAGCAGTTCTTC.

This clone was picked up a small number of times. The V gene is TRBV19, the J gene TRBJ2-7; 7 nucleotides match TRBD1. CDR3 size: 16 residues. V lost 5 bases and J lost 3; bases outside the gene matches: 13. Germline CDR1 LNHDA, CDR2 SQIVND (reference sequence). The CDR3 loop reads CASSYGPAGGFYEQYF. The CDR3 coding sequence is TGTGCCAGTAGTTATGGCCCGGCAGGGGGTTTCTACGAGCAGTACTTC. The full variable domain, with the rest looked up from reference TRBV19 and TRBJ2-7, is DGGITQSPKYLFRKEGQNVTLSCEQNLNHDAMYWYRQDPGQGLRLIYYSQIVNDFQKGDIAEGYSVSREKKESFPLTVTSAQKNPTAFYLCASSYGPAGGFYEQYFGPGTRLTVT.

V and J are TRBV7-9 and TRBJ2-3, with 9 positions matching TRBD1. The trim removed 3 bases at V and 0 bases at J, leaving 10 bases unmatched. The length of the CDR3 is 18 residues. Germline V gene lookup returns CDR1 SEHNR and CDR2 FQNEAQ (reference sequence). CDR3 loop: CASSLVVTGGYSTDTQYF. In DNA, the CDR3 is TGTGCCAGCAGCTTGGTTGTTACAGGGGGCTATAGCACAGATACGCAGTATTTT. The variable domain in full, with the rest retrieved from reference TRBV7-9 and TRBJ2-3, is DTGVSQNPRHKITKRGQNVTFRCDPISEHNRLYWYRQTLGQGPEFLTYFQNEAQLEKSRLLSDRFSAERPKGSFSTLEIQRTEQGDSAMYLCASSLVVTGGYSTDTQYFGPGTRLTVL.

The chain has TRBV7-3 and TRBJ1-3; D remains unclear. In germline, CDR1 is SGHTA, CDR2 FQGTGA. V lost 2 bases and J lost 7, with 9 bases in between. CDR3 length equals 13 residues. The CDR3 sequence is CASSLVGVNTIYF. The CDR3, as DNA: TGTGCCAGCAGCTTAGTCGGGGTCAACACCATATATTTT.

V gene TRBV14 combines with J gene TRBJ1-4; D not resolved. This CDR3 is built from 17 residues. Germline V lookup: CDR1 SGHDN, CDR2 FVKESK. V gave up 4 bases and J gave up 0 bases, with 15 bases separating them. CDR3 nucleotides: TGTGCCAGCAGCCGCCCCGTCGGACGGTCAACTAATGAAAAACTGTTTTTT. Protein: CASSRPVGRSTNEKLFF.

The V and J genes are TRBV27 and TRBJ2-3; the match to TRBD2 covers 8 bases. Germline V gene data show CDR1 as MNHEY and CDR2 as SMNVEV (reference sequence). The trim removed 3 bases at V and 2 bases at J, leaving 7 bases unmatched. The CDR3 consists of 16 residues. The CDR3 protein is CASSLASGYVTDTQYF. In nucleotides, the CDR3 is TGTGCCAGCAGTTTGGCTAGCGGGTATGTCACAGATACGCAGTATTTT.

CDR3 sequence (DNA): TGCGCCAGCAGCCTGACTAGCGGGAGGGCGGATGAGCAGTTCTTC. It yields the protein CASSLTSGRADEQFF. V is TRBV4-1 and J is TRBJ2-1; 14 nucleotides match TRBD2. CDR1 is MGHRA and CDR2 is YSYEKL in the germline V gene. This CDR3 has 15 residues. Germline trimming cut 4 bases from V and 8 bases from J; bases unmatched to any gene: 4.

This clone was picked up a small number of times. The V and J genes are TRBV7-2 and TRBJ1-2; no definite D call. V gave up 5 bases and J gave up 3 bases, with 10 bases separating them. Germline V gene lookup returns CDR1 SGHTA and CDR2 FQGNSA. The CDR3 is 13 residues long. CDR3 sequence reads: CASSAAQYYGYTF. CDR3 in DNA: TGTGCCAGCAGCGCCGCGCAGTACTATGGCTACACCTTC.

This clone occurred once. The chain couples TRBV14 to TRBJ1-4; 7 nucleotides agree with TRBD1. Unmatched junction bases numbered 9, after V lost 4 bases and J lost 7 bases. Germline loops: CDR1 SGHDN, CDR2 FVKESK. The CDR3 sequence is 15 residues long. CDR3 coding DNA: TGTGCCAGCAGCCTCCATGGGAGGGGGCCTGAAAAACTGTTTTTT. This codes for CASSLHGRGPEKLFF.

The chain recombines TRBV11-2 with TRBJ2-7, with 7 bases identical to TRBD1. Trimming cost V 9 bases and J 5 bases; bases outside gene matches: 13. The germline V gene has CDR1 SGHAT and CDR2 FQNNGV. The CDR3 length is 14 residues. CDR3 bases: TGTGCCAGTACAGACAGGGCTGATCCTAACGAGCAGTACTTC. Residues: CASTDRADPNEQYF. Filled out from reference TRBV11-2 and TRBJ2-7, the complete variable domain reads EAGVAQSPRYKIIEKRQSVAFWCNPISGHATLYWYQQILGQGPKLLIQFQNNGVVDDSQLPKDRFSAERLKGVDSTLKIQPAKLEDSAVYLCASTDRADPNEQYFGPGTRLTVT.

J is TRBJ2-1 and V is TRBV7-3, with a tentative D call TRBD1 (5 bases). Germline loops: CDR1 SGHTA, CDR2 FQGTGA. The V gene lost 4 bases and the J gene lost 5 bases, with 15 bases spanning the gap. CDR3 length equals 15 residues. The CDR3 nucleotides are TGTGCCAGCAGCTCCGGGCAGGGCATGCACAATGAGCAGTTCTTC. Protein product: CASSSGQGMHNEQFF.

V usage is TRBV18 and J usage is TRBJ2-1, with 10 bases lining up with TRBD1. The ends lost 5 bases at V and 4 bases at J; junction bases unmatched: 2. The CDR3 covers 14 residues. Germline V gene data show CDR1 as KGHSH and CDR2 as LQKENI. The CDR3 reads CASSTGQGYNEQFF. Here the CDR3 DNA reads TGTGCCAGCTCAACGGGACAGGGGTACAATGAGCAGTTCTTC.

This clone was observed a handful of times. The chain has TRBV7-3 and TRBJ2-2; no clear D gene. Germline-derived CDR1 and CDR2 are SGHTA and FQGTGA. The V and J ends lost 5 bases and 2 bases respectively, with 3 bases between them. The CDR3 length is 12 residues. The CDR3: CASSPNTGELFF. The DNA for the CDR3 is TGTGCCAGCAGCCCTAACACCGGGGAGCTGTTTTTT.

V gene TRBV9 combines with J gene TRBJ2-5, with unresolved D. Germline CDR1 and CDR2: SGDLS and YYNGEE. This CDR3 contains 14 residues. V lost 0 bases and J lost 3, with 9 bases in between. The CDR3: CASSVGDGKETQYF. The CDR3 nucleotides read TGTGCCAGCAGCGTAGGCGACGGAAAAGAGACCCAGTACTTC.

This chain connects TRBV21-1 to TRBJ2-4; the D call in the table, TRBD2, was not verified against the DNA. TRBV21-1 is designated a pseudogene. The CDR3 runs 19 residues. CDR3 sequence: CASSRQGLADPLAKNIQYF. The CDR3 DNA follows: TGTGCCAGCAGCAGACAGGGACTAGCGGACCCGCTAGCCAAAAACATTCAGTACTTC.

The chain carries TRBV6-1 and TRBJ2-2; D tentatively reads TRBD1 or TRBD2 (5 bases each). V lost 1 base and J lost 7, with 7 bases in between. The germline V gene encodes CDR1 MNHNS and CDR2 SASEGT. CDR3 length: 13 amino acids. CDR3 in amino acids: CASSEGGFGELFF. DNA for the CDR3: TGTGCCAGCAGTGAAGGGGGGTTCGGGGAGCTGTTTTTT.

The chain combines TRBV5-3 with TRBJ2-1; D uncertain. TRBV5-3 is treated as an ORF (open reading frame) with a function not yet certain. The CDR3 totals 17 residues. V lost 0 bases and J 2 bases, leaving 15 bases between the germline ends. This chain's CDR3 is CARSLAAGLRTYNEQFF. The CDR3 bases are TGTGCCAGAAGCTTGGCCGCCGGCCTCCGGACCTACAATGAGCAGTTCTTC.

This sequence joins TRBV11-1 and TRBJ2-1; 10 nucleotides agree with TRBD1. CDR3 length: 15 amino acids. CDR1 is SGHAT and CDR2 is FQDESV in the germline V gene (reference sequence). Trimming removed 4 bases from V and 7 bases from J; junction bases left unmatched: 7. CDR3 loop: CASSSRQGANNEQFF. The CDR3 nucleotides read TGTGCCAGCAGCTCCCGACAGGGGGCAAATAATGAGCAGTTCTTC. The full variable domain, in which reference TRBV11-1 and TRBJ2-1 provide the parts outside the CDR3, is EAEVAQSPRYKITEKSQAVAFWCDPISGHATLYWYRQILGQGPELLVQFQDESVVDDSQLPKDRFSAERLKGVDSTLKIQPAELGDSAMYLCASSSRQGANNEQFFGPGTRLTVL.

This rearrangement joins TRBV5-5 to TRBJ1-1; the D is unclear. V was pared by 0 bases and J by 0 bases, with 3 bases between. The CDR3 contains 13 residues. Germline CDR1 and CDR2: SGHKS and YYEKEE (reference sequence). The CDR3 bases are TGTGCCAGCAGCTTGGATATGAACACTGAAGCTTTCTTT. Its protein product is CASSLDMNTEAFF.

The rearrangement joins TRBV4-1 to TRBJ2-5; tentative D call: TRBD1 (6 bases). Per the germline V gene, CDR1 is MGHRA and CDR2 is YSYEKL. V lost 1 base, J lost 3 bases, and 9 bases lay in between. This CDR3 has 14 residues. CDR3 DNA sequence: TGCGCCAGCAGCCAAGTGTCAGGGGAAGAGACCCAGTACTTC. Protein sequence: CASSQVSGEETQYF.

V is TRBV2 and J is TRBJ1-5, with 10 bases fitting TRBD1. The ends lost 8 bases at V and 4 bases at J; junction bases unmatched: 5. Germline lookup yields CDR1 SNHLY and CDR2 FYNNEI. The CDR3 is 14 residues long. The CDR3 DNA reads TGTGCCAGCGGGGACAGGGGAGGAAATCAGCCCCAGCATTTT. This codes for CASGDRGGNQPQHF. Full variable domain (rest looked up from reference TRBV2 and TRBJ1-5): EPEVTQTPSHQVTQMGQEVILRCVPISNHLYFYWYRQILGQKVEFLVSFYNNEISEKSEIFDDQFSVERPDGSNFTLKIRSTKLEDSAMYFCASGDRGGNQPQHFGDGTRLSIL.

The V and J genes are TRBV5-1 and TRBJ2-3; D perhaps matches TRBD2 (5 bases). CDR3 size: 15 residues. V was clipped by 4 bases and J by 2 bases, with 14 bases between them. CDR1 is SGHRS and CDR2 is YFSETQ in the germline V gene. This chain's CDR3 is CASSRNRDSTDTQYF. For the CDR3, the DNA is TGCGCCAGCAGCCGAAATCGGGATTCCACAGATACGCAGTATTTT.

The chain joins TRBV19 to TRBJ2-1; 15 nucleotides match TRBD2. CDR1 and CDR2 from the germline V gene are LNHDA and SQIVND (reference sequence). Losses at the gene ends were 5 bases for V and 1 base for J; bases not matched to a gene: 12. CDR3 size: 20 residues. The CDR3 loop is CASSSPGLAGGPKSYNEQFF. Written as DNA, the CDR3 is TGTGCCAGTAGTTCTCCGGGACTAGCGGGAGGTCCTAAATCCTACAATGAGCAGTTCTTC. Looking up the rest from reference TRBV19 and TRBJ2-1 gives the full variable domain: DGGITQSPKYLFRKEGQNVTLSCEQNLNHDAMYWYRQDPGQGLRLIYYSQIVNDFQKGDIAEGYSVSREKKESFPLTVTSAQKNPTAFYLCASSSPGLAGGPKSYNEQFFGPGTRLTVL.

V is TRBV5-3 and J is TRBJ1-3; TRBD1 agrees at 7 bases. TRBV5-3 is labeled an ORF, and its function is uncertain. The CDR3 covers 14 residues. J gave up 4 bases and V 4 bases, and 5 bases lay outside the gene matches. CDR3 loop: CARSATGYGNTIYF. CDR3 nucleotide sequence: TGTGCCAGAAGCGCGACAGGGTACGGAAACACCATATATTTT.

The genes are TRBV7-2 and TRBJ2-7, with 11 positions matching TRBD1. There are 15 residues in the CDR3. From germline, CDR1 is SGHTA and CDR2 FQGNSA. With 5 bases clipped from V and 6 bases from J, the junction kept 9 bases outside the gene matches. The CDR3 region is CASSPRTGGAIEQYF. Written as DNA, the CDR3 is TGTGCCAGCAGCCCCCGGACAGGGGGCGCGATCGAGCAGTACTTC.